This is a list of T cell receptor beta chains from one sample in a study of T-cell memory formation after mild COVID-19. Each CDR3 protein is one row after TCRdb ran MiXCR on the 5' RACE reads. Among some 150,000 distinct CDR3 sequences listed, less than 20% were seen once. Sequences were obtained from PBMCs or a T cell subset sorted from them (not recorded which). These TCRs come from an adult woman who had mild COVID-19 (a few samples of this study predate the infection). Cell type and time point are not known. The CDR3 runs from the conserved cysteine through the conserved F or W. The D gene is left open where the match is weak. Clone size is stated in some rows and not others, as once, few, many or a class when expanded.

d_gene	abundance	j_gene	v_gene	len	CDR3aa	CDR3nt
NA	NA	TRBJ2-5	TRBV20-1	15	CSARVGRGRTETQYF	TGCAGTGCTAGAGTCGGACGAGGCAGGACGGAGACCCAGTACTTC
NA	NA	TRBJ2-7	TRBV20-1	12	CSARDFSYEQYF	TGCAGTGCGCGGGACTTCTCCTACGAGCAGTACTTC
TRBD2	few	TRBJ2-7	TRBV19	16	CASSTLAGGSGYEQYF	TGTGCCAGTAGTACGTTAGCGGGAGGTTCGGGGTACGAGCAGTACTTC
TRBD1	few	TRBJ2-4	TRBV20-1	16	CSAENYRGMAKNIQYF	TGCAGTGCCGAGAATTACAGGGGAATGGCCAAAAACATTCAGTACTTC
TRBD1	few	TRBJ1-2	TRBV9	13	CASSAGTGYGYTF	TGTGCCAGCAGTGCCGGGACAGGCTATGGCTACACCTTC
TRBD1	NA	TRBJ1-5	TRBV5-5	15	CASSRTGGGDQPQHF	TGTGCCAGCAGCCGGACAGGAGGAGGAGATCAGCCCCAGCATTTT
NA	NA	TRBJ1-5	TRBV5-6	14	CASSGRTSNQPQHF	TGTGCCAGCAGCGGCAGGACTAGCAATCAGCCCCAGCATTTT
NA	NA	TRBJ2-7	TRBV12-3/TRBV12-4	17	CASRPSVRYPREREQYF	TGTGCCAGCAGACCCAGCGTGCGTTATCCCCGTGAACGCGAGCAGTACTTC
NA	NA	TRBJ2-1	TRBV5-5	13	CASSLIPSNEQFF	TGTGCCAGCAGCTTGATCCCTAGCAATGAGCAGTTCTTC
NA	NA	TRBJ1-2	TRBV4-1	15	CASSPYPVYPYGYTF	TGCGCCAGCAGCCCTTACCCGGTTTACCCCTATGGCTACACCTTC
NA	NA	TRBJ2-3	TRBV7-2	15	CASSLEAAFTDTQYF	TGTGCCAGCAGCTTAGAAGCGGCTTTCACAGATACGCAGTATTTT
NA	many	TRBJ2-5	TRBV27	12	CASSTRMGTQYF	TGTGCCAGCAGTACAAGGATGGGGACCCAGTACTTC
NA	NA	TRBJ2-3	TRBV20-1	15	CSARGQGGLSLTQYF	TGCAGTGCTAGAGGGCAGGGTGGCCTCTCACTTACGCAGTATTTT
NA	few	TRBJ1-3	TRBV7-2	14	CASSLLIRGNTIYF	TGTGCCAGCAGCTTATTAATCAGGGGAAACACCATATATTTT
NA	NA	TRBJ1-1	TRBV5-1	13	CASSQQGGSEAFF	TGCGCCAGCAGCCAACAGGGTGGGTCTGAAGCTTTCTTT
TRBD1	NA	TRBJ1-2	TRBV4-3	15	CASSQEKLRGRGYTF	TGCGCCAGCAGCCAGGAGAAGCTCAGGGGGCGCGGCTACACCTTC
TRBD2	few	TRBJ2-1	TRBV19	15	CASSERGRANNEQFF	TGTGCCAGTAGTGAGAGAGGGAGGGCCAACAATGAGCAGTTCTTC
TRBD1	NA	TRBJ1-1	TRBV5-1	15	CASSPLRGTGAEAFF	TGCGCCAGCAGCCCCCTACGTGGGACAGGGGCCGAAGCTTTCTTT
NA	NA	TRBJ1-1	TRBV5-1	13	CASRTDSNTEAFF	TGCGCCAGCAGGACAGATTCGAACACTGAAGCTTTCTTT
TRBD1	many	TRBJ2-1	TRBV20-1	15	CSASPGQGLASEQFF	TGCAGTGCGAGTCCGGGACAGGGCTTAGCAAGTGAGCAGTTCTTC
NA	few	TRBJ2-5	TRBV5-1	16	CASSLATGSGGETQYF	TGCGCCAGCAGCTTGGCGACAGGGTCCGGGGGGGAGACCCAGTACTTC
NA	few	TRBJ1-2	TRBV10-3	15	CAISEGSRGNYGYTF	TGTGCCATCAGTGAGGGATCAAGGGGGAACTATGGCTACACCTTC
NA	few	TRBJ2-1	TRBV5-1	16	CASGLFGTEGHNEQFF	TGCGCCAGCGGGCTTTTTGGCACCGAGGGGCACAATGAGCAGTTCTTC
TRBD1	NA	TRBJ2-1	TRBV11-3	18	CASRKGAGGAGSYNEQFF	TGTGCCAGCAGAAAGGGGGCAGGGGGCGCAGGCTCCTACAATGAGCAGTTCTTC
NA	few	TRBJ2-6	TRBV24-1	15	CATSDSGYGANVLTF	TGTGCCACCAGTGACTCAGGGTATGGGGCCAACGTCCTGACTTTC
NA	NA	TRBJ2-3	TRBV5-8	15	CASSLGGTSTDTQYF	TGTGCCAGCAGCTTGGGGGGCACTAGCACAGATACGCAGTATTTT
NA	NA	TRBJ2-2	TRBV7-2	15	CASSFLGLFTGELFF	TGTGCCAGCAGCTTTCTAGGTCTATTTACCGGGGAGCTGTTTTTT
TRBD1	many	TRBJ2-1	TRBV3-1	15	CASSLRGLSYNEQFF	TGTGCCAGCAGCCTGAGGGGGCTCTCCTACAATGAGCAGTTCTTC
NA	few	TRBJ1-5	TRBV28	14	CASSWGTANQPQHF	TGTGCCAGCAGTTGGGGGACGGCAAATCAGCCCCAGCATTTT
NA	NA	TRBJ2-3	TRBV20-1	13	CSGRVTNTDTQYF	TGCAGTGGAAGGGTCACGAACACAGATACGCAGTATTTT
NA	few	TRBJ2-2	TRBV7-3	13	CASSWNGAGELFF	TGTGCCAGCAGCTGGAATGGGGCCGGGGAGCTGTTTTTT
TRBD2	NA	TRBJ2-5	TRBV4-1	16	CASSQDPSGGRETQYF	TGCGCCAGCAGCCAAGATCCTAGCGGGGGCAGAGAGACCCAGTACTTC
TRBD1	few	TRBJ2-1	TRBV7-2	15	CASSSTGALYNEQFF	TGTGCCAGCAGCTCGACAGGGGCCCTCTACAATGAGCAGTTCTTC
TRBD2	NA	TRBJ2-3	TRBV10-3	16	CAISEGLAGDADTQYF	TGTGCCATCAGTGAGGGGCTAGCGGGGGACGCGGATACGCAGTATTTT
NA	NA	TRBJ2-7	TRBV6-5	13	CASSSPVTYEQYF	TGTGCCAGCAGTTCCCCGGTCACCTACGAGCAGTACTTC
NA	NA	TRBJ2-1	TRBV15	14	CATSRSPQGSEQFF	TGTGCCACCAGCAGATCGCCTCAGGGGAGTGAGCAGTTCTTC
TRBD1	NA	TRBJ1-5	TRBV12-3/TRBV12-4	15	CASSPPQGAGQPQHF	TGTGCCAGCAGTCCGCCCCAGGGGGCGGGTCAGCCCCAGCATTTT
TRBD2	NA	TRBJ2-7	TRBV7-2	17	CASSGIRTSGGLYEQYF	TGTGCCAGCAGTGGCATCCGGACTAGCGGAGGCCTCTACGAGCAGTACTTC
TRBD1	NA	TRBJ2-7	TRBV19	15	CASSSYEGASYEQYF	TGTGCCAGTAGTAGCTATGAGGGGGCTTCCTACGAGCAGTACTTC
TRBD2	many	TRBJ2-3	TRBV7-9	13	CASSFMGGDTQYF	TGTGCCAGCAGCTTTATGGGAGGGGATACGCAGTATTTT
NA	few	TRBJ2-4	TRBV3-1	13	CASSSDRWDIQYF	TGTGCCAGCAGTTCCGACAGGTGGGACATTCAGTACTTC
NA	few	TRBJ2-7	TRBV5-1	15	CASSGSSLTTYEQYF	TGCGCCAGCAGCGGGAGTTCTCTTACCACCTACGAGCAGTACTTC
NA	NA	TRBJ1-2	TRBV25-1	13	CASSETGIYGDTF	TGTGCCAGCAGTGAAACAGGCATCTATGGCGACACCTTC
NA	few	TRBJ2-3	TRBV20-1	15	CSARVAAISTDTQYF	TGCAGTGCTAGAGTTGCGGCTATCAGCACAGATACGCAGTATTTT
NA	many	TRBJ2-2	TRBV5-1	16	CASSPRGPLNTGELFF	TGCGCCAGCAGCCCCAGGGGTCCTTTGAACACCGGGGAGCTGTTTTTT
TRBD2	NA	TRBJ2-7	TRBV3-1	15	CASSQFPAGDHEQYF	TGTGCCAGCAGCCAATTCCCCGCGGGGGACCACGAGCAGTACTTC
TRBD1	medium-sized	TRBJ2-1	TRBV7-6	15	CASSVGQVSYNEQFF	TGTGCCAGCAGCGTGGGACAGGTCTCCTACAATGAGCAGTTCTTC
NA	few	TRBJ2-5	TRBV6-1	14	CASSEGGFRETQYF	TGTGCCAGCAGTGAAGGGGGCTTCAGGGAGACCCAGTACTTC
NA	NA	TRBJ2-5	TRBV5-1	14	CASSLGGVAETQYF	TGCGCCAGCAGCTTGGGAGGGGTAGCAGAGACCCAGTACTTC
NA	few	TRBJ1-3	TRBV7-2	14	CASSLVRAGNTIYF	TGTGCCAGCAGCTTGGTCAGGGCTGGAAACACCATATATTTT
NA	few	TRBJ1-2	TRBV6-1	15	CASSEDRGAGYGYTF	TGTGCCAGCAGTGAAGATCGGGGCGCCGGCTATGGCTACACCTTC
TRBD1	few	TRBJ2-7	TRBV3-1	16	CASSQEGRTGNYEQYF	TGTGCCAGCAGCCAAGAAGGCAGGACAGGGAACTACGAGCAGTACTTC
NA	NA	TRBJ2-3	TRBV7-2	13	CASSLAGGVAQYF	TGTGCCAGCAGCTTAGCCGGAGGCGTGGCGCAGTATTTT